This TCR beta chain is drawn from a study of T-cell memory formation after mild COVID-19. TCRdb re-analysed the 5' RACE reads in MiXCR, keeping a single row per CDR3 protein. The sample includes about 150,000 distinct CDR3 sequences, around 15% seen only once; the top ten take 13% to 15%. In its sample, this clonotype was seen a few times. This CDR3 spans 13 amino acids. Germline CDR1 reads SNHLY; CDR2 reads FYNNEI. The germline V and J ends were trimmed by 4 bases and 6 bases, with 9 bases remaining between them. The receptor was isolated from an adult woman who had mild COVID-19 (a few samples of this study predate the infection). Cell type and time point are not known. This chain connects TRBV2 to TRBJ2-2, with D perhaps TRBD1 (6 bases). The sequencing sample was made of PBMCs or a T cell subset sorted from them (not recorded which). The CDR3 loop is CASSGQVSGELFF. CDR3 DNA sequence: TGTGCCAGCAGTGGACAGGTATCCGGGGAGCTGTTTTTT.